The present T cell receptor (beta chain) was sequenced within a study of beta chain features in type 1 diabetes. TCRB transcripts that were expressed got sequenced, as all of the isolated RNA had been reverse transcribed. Assay used: immunoSEQ multiplex PCR; TCRdb lists only in-frame clones, some missing. The sample carries 620,000 or so clones, around a sixth recorded once. The V end lost 3 bases, the J end lost 7 bases, and 16 bases lay between the germline ends. This CDR3 is built from 15 residues. CDR1 MNHEY and CDR2 SMNVEV come from the germline V gene (reference sequence). In total, each donor contributed a single heparinised blood draw that averaged about 100 mL. Each of the sorted populations had a purity greater than 95%.

The clonotype comes from a man younger than 30 in good health. V gene TRBV27 combines with J gene TRBJ1-3, with D tentatively TRBD1 (5 bases). Sequencing was carried out using naive CD4+ T cells from blood. The CDR3 DNA reads as TGTGCCAGCAGTTTGCGGTCAGGGTCACGGAACACCATATATTTT. Protein: CASSLRSGSRNTIYF.